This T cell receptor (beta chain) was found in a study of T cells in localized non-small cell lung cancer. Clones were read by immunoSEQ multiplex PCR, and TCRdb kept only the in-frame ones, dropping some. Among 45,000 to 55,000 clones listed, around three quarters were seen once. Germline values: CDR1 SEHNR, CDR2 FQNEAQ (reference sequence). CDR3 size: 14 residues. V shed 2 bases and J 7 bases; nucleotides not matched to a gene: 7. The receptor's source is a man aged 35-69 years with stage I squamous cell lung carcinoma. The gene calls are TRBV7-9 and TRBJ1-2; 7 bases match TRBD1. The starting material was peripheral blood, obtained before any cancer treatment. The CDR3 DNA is TGTGCCAGCAGCTTATCTAGGGGGCCAGGTGGCTACACCTTC. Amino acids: CASSLSRGPGGYTF.